This TCR beta chain appears in the sequencing data of a study of blood T cells in healthy people across ages. Study results and limitations: Naive CD4+ cells and diversity were both higher in long-lived donors than in aged donors.

This clonotype was counted between two and nine times. Its cognate antigen is unknown. Then a second PCR, running roughly 7 to 11 cycles, was carried out with a sample-barcoded 5' primer and a J-beta primer mix. Every cDNA was tagged by a template-switch adaptor with 12 random nucleotides. TCRdb reprocessed the 5' RACE reads with MiXCR, giving one entry per CDR3 protein. This table has approximately 780,000 distinct CDR3 sequences, around 25% appearing once. V lost 4 bases and J lost 4, with 13 bases in between. This CDR3 has 14 amino acids. Germline V CDR1 and CDR2: MGHDK, SYGVNS. This sample was shared with a second study, whose subject was T cells of mothers and their children.

Material for sequencing was blood. The gene calls are TRBV25-1 and TRBJ2-5; perhaps TRBD1 as D (6 bases). The source of this sequence is a boy aged 5 to 17 in good health. The CDR3 sequence is CASSGQGRGETQYF. CDR3 nucleotide sequence: TGTGCCAGCAGTGGGCAGGGCAGGGGAGAGACCCAGTACTTC.